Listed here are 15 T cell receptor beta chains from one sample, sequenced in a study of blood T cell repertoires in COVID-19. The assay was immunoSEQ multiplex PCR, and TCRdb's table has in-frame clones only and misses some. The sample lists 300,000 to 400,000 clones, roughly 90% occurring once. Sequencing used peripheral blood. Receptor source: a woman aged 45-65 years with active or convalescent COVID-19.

CDR3: CASSPAAGASLYEQYF. In DNA, the CDR3 is TGTGCCAGCAGCCCAGCAGCGGGAGCGAGTCTCTACGAGCAGTACTTC. The chain is built from TRBV7-3 and TRBJ2-7, with 8 bases fitting TRBD2. The CDR3 length is 16 residues. V shed 5 bases and J 3 bases; nucleotides not matched to a gene: 12. Germline V CDR1 and CDR2: SGHTA, FQGTGA.

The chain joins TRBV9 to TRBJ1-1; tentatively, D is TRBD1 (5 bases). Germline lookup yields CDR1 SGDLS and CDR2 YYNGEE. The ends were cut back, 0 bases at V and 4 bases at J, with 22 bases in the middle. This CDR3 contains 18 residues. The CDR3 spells CASSVGNPTGPSGTEAFF. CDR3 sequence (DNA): TGTGCCAGCAGCGTAGGGAACCCTACAGGCCCCTCGGGCACTGAAGCTTTCTTT.

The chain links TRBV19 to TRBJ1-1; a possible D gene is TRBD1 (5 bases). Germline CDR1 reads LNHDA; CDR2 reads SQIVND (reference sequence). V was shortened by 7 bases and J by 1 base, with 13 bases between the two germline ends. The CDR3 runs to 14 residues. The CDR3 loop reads CASNPGRTNTEAFF. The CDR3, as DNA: TGTGCCAGTAACCCAGGGAGGACGAACACTGAAGCTTTCTTT. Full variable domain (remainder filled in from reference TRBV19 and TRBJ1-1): DGGITQSPKYLFRKEGQNVTLSCEQNLNHDAMYWYRQDPGQGLRLIYYSQIVNDFQKGDIAEGYSVSREKKESFPLTVTSAQKNPTAFYLCASNPGRTNTEAFFGQGTRLTVV.

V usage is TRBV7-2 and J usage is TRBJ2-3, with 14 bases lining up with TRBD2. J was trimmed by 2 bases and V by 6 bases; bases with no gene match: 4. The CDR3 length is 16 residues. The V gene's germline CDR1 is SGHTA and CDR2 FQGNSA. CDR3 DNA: TGTGCCAGCAGGAGGGGACTAGCGGGGGACACAGATACGCAGTATTTT. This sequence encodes CASRRGLAGDTDTQYF.

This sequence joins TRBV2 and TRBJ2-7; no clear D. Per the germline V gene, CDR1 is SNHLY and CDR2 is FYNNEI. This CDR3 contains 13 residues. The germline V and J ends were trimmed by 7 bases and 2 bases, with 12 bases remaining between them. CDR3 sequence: CASNPSLTYEQYF. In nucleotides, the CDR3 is TGTGCCAGCAATCCGAGCCTTACCTACGAGCAGTACTTC.

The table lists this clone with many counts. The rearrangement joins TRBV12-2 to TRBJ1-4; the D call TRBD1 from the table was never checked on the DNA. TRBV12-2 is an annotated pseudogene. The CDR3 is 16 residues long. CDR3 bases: TGTGCAAGTCGCCCGCTATTGACAGGGGTATGGGAAAAACTGTTTTTT. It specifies CASRPLLTGVWEKLFF.

The CDR3 is CASSETGSGNTIYF. DNA for the CDR3: TGTGCCAGCAGCGAGACAGGCTCTGGAAACACCATATATTTT. The chain joins TRBV7-9 to TRBJ1-3, with D tentatively TRBD1 (6 bases). V lost 5 bases and J 0 bases, leaving 8 bases between the germline ends. Germline V lookup: CDR1 SEHNR, CDR2 FQNEAQ (reference sequence). CDR3 length equals 14 residues.

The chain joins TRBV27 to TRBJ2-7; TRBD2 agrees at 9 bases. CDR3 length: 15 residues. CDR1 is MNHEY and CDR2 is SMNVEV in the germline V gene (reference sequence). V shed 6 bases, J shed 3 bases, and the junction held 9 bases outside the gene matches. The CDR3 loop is CASSVGLANIYEQYF. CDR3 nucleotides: TGTGCCAGCAGCGTTGGACTAGCGAATATCTACGAGCAGTACTTC.

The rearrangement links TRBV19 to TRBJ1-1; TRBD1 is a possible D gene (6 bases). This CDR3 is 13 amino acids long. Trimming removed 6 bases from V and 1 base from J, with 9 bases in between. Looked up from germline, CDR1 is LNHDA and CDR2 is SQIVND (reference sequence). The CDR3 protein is CASSPQGNTEAFF. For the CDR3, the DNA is TGTGCCAGTAGCCCACAGGGGAACACTGAAGCTTTCTTT.

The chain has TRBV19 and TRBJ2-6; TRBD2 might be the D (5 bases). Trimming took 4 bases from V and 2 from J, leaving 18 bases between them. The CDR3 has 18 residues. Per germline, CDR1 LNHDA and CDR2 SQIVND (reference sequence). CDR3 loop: CASSRGSSPWTGANVLTF. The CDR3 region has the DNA TGTGCCAGTAGTAGAGGGTCCAGCCCTTGGACTGGGGCCAACGTCCTGACTTTC.

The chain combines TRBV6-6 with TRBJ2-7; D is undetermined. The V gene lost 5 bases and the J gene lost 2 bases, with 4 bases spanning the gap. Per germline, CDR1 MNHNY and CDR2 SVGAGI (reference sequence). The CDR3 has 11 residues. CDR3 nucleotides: TGTGCCAGCAGTACAGCCTACGAGCAGTACTTC. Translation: CASSTAYEQYF.

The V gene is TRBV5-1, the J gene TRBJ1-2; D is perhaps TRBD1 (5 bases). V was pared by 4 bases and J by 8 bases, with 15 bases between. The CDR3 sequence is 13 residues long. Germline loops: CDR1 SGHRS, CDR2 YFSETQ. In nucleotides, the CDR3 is TGCGCCAGCAGCGCCCCCCAGGGTTACGGCTACACCTTC. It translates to CASSAPQGYGYTF.

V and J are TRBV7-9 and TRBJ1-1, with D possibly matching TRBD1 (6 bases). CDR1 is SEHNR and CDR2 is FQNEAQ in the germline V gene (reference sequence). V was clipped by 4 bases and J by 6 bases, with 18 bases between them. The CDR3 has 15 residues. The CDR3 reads CASSSRLTGQPEAFF. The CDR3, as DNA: TGTGCCAGCAGCTCCCGTTTGACAGGTCAGCCTGAAGCTTTCTTT.

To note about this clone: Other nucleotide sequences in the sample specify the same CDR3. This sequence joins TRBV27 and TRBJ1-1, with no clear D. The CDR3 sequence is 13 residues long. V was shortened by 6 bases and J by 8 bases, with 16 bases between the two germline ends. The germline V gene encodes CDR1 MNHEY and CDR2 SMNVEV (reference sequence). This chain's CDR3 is CASSFRRSPEAFF. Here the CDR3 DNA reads TGTGCCAGCAGCTTCCGAAGGAGCCCAGAAGCTTTCTTT.

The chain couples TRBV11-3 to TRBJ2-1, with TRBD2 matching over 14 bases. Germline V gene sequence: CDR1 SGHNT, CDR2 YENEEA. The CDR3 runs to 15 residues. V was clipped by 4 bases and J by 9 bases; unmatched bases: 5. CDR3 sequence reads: CASSSYGLAGGEQFF. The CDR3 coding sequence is TGTGCCAGCAGCTCATATGGACTAGCGGGGGGTGAGCAGTTCTTC.